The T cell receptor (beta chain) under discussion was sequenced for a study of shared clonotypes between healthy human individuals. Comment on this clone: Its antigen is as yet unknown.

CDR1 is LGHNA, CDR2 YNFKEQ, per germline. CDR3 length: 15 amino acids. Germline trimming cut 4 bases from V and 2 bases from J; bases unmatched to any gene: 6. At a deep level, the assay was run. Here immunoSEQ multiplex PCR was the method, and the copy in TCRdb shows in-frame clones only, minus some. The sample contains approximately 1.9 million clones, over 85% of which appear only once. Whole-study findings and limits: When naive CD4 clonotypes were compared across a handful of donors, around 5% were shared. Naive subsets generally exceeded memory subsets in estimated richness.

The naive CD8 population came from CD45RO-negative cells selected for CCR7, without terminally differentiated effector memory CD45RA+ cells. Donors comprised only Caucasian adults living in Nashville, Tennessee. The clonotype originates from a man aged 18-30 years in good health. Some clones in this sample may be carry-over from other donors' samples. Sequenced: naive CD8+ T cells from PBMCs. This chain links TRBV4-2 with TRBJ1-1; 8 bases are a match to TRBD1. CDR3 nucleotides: TGTGCCAGCAGCCTCTCGACAGGGGTAAACACTGAAGCTTTCTTT. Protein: CASSLSTGVNTEAFF.